The 12 T cell receptor beta chains presented below share a single source sample, sequenced in a study of OX40 agonist ivuxolimab in advanced cancers. Method: immunoSEQ multiplex PCR; TCRdb's copy keeps in-frame clones and lacks some. The sample lists tens of thousands of clones; roughly nine tenths were seen once. Sequencing was performed on CD4+ or CD8+ T cells sorted from blood, taken in a trial of the OX40 agonist ivuxolimab. The receptors were sampled from an adult with an advanced solid tumor such as melanoma, head and neck, liver or kidney cancer.

The chain links TRBV7-3 to TRBJ2-1, with TRBD2 matching 8 bases. The CDR3 extends over 15 amino acids. Losses at the gene ends were 0 bases for V and 7 bases for J; bases not matched to a gene: 5. Germline V gives CDR1 SGHTA, CDR2 FQGTGA. The CDR3 DNA sequence: TGTGCCAGCAGCTTAACAGCGGGGGTACAAAATGAGCAGTTCTTC. Protein: CASSLTAGVQNEQFF. Full variable domain (missing parts from reference TRBV7-3 and TRBJ2-1): GAGVSQTPSNKVTEKGKYVELRCDPISGHTALYWYRQSLGQGPEFLIYFQGTGAADDSGLPNDRFFAVRPEGSVSTLKIQRTERGDSAVYLCASSLTAGVQNEQFFGPGTRLTVL.

The chain joins TRBV28 to TRBJ2-3; the D is unclear. The V end lost 7 bases, the J end lost 6 bases, and 11 bases lay between the germline ends. CDR3 length: 12 amino acids. Germline V gene sequence: CDR1 MDHEN, CDR2 SYDVKM. This CDR3 is CASNDLQDTQYF. The DNA for the CDR3 is TGTGCCAGCAATGATCTCCAGGATACGCAGTATTTT.

This clone was observed once. The chain is built from TRBV19 and TRBJ2-4; D might be TRBD2 (6 bases). The CDR3 has 14 residues. The ends were cut back, 5 bases at V and 4 bases at J, with 12 bases in the middle. CDR1 is LNHDA, CDR2 SQIVND, per germline (reference sequence). CDR3 region: CASSDPGGKNIQYF. As DNA, the CDR3 is TGTGCCAGTAGTGACCCCGGGGGTAAAAACATTCAGTACTTC.

The chain joins TRBV7-2 to TRBJ2-2; the match to TRBD2 covers 8 bases. After removal of 4 bases from V and 5 bases from J, the junction contained 6 bases not matched to a gene. Germline CDR1 reads SGHTA; CDR2 reads FQGNSA. This CDR3 has 15 residues. The CDR3 region has the DNA TGTGCCAGCAGCTCCGGGACTAGAAGAACCGGGGAGCTGTTTTTT. Its protein product is CASSSGTRRTGELFF.

J is TRBJ2-1 and V is TRBV4-1; D is unresolved. CDR1 and CDR2 (germline): MGHRA, YSYEKL. The CDR3 is made up of 15 amino acids. The V end lost 1 base, the J end lost 6 bases, and 13 bases lay between the germline ends. CDR3 region: CASSQARVVGNEQFF. In DNA form, the CDR3 reads TGCGCCAGCAGCCAAGCGAGAGTAGTGGGCAATGAGCAGTTCTTC.

The rearrangement links TRBV19 to TRBJ1-1; 7 bases line up with TRBD1. CDR1 and CDR2 from the germline V gene are LNHDA and SQIVND (reference sequence). CDR3 length: 15 amino acids. V gave up 4 bases and J gave up 8 bases; unmatched junction bases: 13. The CDR3 sequence: CASSTYERDSIEAFF. In DNA, the CDR3 is TGTGCCAGTAGTACCTACGAAAGGGACAGCATAGAAGCTTTCTTT. Looking up the rest from reference TRBV19 and TRBJ1-1 gives the full variable domain: DGGITQSPKYLFRKEGQNVTLSCEQNLNHDAMYWYRQDPGQGLRLIYYSQIVNDFQKGDIAEGYSVSREKKESFPLTVTSAQKNPTAFYLCASSTYERDSIEAFFGQGTRLTVV.

The V call is TRBV10-3, the J call TRBJ1-5; D unresolved. CDR1 is ENHRY, CDR2 SYGVKD, per germline. CDR3 length: 15 residues. Trimming took 0 bases from V and 4 from J, leaving 10 bases between them. CDR3 nucleotide sequence: TGTGCCATCAGTGAGTCTGAGTTGGGGAATCAGCCCCAGCATTTT. It is translated as CAISESELGNQPQHF.

In its sample, this clone was seen once. V and J are TRBV6-1 and TRBJ1-2; tentative D call: TRBD1 (5 bases). The V end lost 7 bases, the J end lost 2 bases, and 17 bases lay between the germline ends. The germline V gene encodes CDR1 MNHNS and CDR2 SASEGT. The CDR3 is made up of 15 amino acids. The CDR3 loop reads CASTGGTSPNYGYTF. For the CDR3, the DNA is TGTGCCAGCACCGGAGGGACCTCCCCCAACTATGGCTACACCTTC.

The J gene is TRBJ2-7, the V gene TRBV10-3; a possible D gene is TRBD1 (6 bases). V shed 2 bases and J shed 1 base, with 9 bases lying between them. Germline CDR1 ENHRY, CDR2 SYGVKD. There are 14 residues in the CDR3. This chain's CDR3 is CAISEKGESYEQYF. The CDR3 nucleotides read TGTGCCATCAGTGAGAAGGGGGAATCCTACGAGCAGTACTTC.

V and J are TRBV2 and TRBJ2-5; D unresolved. CDR1 SNHLY and CDR2 FYNNEI come from the germline V gene. There are 13 residues in the CDR3. Between the trimmed V and J ends, which lost 5 bases and 3 bases, there was a span of 10 bases. In nucleotides, the CDR3 is TGTGCCAGCAGTTTGACCCTGGAAGAGACCCAGTACTTC. Amino acids: CASSLTLEETQYF.

This clone was seen a single time. CDR3 loop: CASSLFTLGTGGYGYTF. In nucleotides, the CDR3 is TGTGCCAGCAGCTTGTTCACACTGGGGACAGGGGGCTATGGCTACACCTTC. The chain carries TRBV7-2 and TRBJ1-2, with 11 bases matching TRBD1. The CDR3 consists of 17 residues. After removal of 3 bases from V and 4 bases from J, the junction contained 10 bases not matched to a gene. Germline CDR1 is SGHTA and CDR2 is FQGNSA. Full variable domain (remainder filled in from reference TRBV7-2 and TRBJ1-2): GAGVSQSPSNKVTEKGKDVELRCDPISGHTALYWYRQSLGQGLEFLIYFQGNSAPDKSGLPSDRFSAERTGGSVSTLTIQRTQQEDSAVYLCASSLFTLGTGGYGYTFGSGTRLTVV.

The J gene is TRBJ1-2, the V gene TRBV18; TRBD1 might be the D (6 bases). V gave up 2 bases and J gave up 0 bases, with 10 bases separating them. CDR3 length: 15 residues. Germline-derived CDR1 and CDR2 are KGHSH and LQKENI. CDR3 protein: CASSPRGTTNYGYTF. The CDR3 nucleotides are TGTGCCAGCTCACCAAGGGGGACCACTAACTATGGCTACACCTTC.